These 15 T cell receptor beta chains originate from one sample sequenced in a study of PD-L1 blockade in urothelial cancer (dated by TCRdb to about 2017). The receptor library was made with the immunoSEQ multiplex PCR assay. The source is immuneACCESS, and TCRdb retained only in-frame sequences with V and J called. Part of the clones is not carried over; for the studies checked, unresolved V genes explain less than half of this, and the remainder is unexplained. The sample table records just under 40,000 clones; 80% to 95% of these occur just once. The ten biggest clones cover roughly 12% of the sample. Sample time point, as interpreted from the label and publication: pretreatment peripheral blood. This specimen was PBMCs, taken around atezolizumab (anti-PD-L1) treatment. These receptors originate from a woman in her sixties or seventies with urothelial cancer.

This clone came up once. The rearrangement links TRBV5-1 to TRBJ2-3, with D possibly being TRBD2 (5 bases). Germline V gene lookup returns CDR1 SGHRS and CDR2 YFSETQ. The CDR3 has 16 amino acids. V was trimmed by 0 bases and J by 1 base, leaving 12 bases between them. CDR3 coding DNA: TGCGCCAGCAGCTTGGGTTCGTACGGGGGCACAGATACGCAGTATTTT. Residues: CASSLGSYGGTDTQYF.

The J gene is TRBJ2-2, the V gene TRBV9, with D possibly TRBD2 on 6 matching bases. This CDR3 has 16 amino acids. Germline loops: CDR1 SGDLS, CDR2 YYNGEE. V was trimmed by 4 bases and J by 3 bases, leaving 16 bases between them. CDR3 amino acids: CASSPEPRRDTGELFF. The CDR3 DNA reads as TGTGCCAGCAGCCCTGAACCCAGGAGGGACACCGGGGAGCTGTTTTTT.

The V and J genes are TRBV7-8 and TRBJ1-1, with a possible D match to TRBD1 (5 bases). CDR3 length equals 13 residues. Trimming shortened V by 6 bases and J by 4 bases, and 12 bases separated the two germline ends. From germline, CDR1 is SGHVS and CDR2 FQNEAQ. Written as DNA, the CDR3 is TGTGCCAGCAGAGACAGACATGGCACTGAAGCTTTCTTT. Translation: CASRDRHGTEAFF.

The genes are TRBV19 and TRBJ2-7; maybe TRBD1 (5 bases). The germline V gene has CDR1 LNHDA and CDR2 SQIVND (reference sequence). V was clipped by 10 bases and J by 7 bases, with 17 bases between them. This CDR3 has 12 residues. DNA for the CDR3: TGTGCCACCGCGGCCCAGGGCCTGGAGCAGTACTTC. Protein sequence: CATAAQGLEQYF.

V is TRBV5-5 and J is TRBJ2-2; D possibly corresponds to TRBD1 (5 bases). The V and J ends lost 0 bases and 4 bases respectively, with 10 bases between them. The CDR3 loop spans 15 amino acids. Germline V gene data show CDR1 as SGHKS and CDR2 as YYEKEE (reference sequence). CDR3 protein: CASSLVAGPTGELFF. CDR3 in DNA: TGTGCCAGCAGCTTGGTAGCAGGGCCCACCGGGGAGCTGTTTTTT.

The chain carries TRBV18 and TRBJ2-3, with TRBD1 as a possible D gene (5 bases). Germline V gene sequence: CDR1 KGHSH, CDR2 LQKENI. V lost 6 bases and J lost 2, with 18 bases in between. This CDR3 spans 16 amino acids. The CDR3 DNA follows: TGTGCCAGCTCCGACAGCGTGCCCACCTCCACAGATACGCAGTATTTT. Translated: CASSDSVPTSTDTQYF.

The rearrangement joins TRBV18 to TRBJ2-5; 7 nucleotides line up with TRBD1. The CDR3 is 15 residues long. V lost 3 bases and J lost 5; bases outside the gene matches: 9. Germline-derived CDR1 and CDR2 are KGHSH and LQKENI. This CDR3 reads CASSPRQGTGETQYF. The CDR3 DNA reads TGTGCCAGCTCACCGCGACAGGGAACGGGGGAGACCCAGTACTTC.

This chain connects TRBV6-6 to TRBJ1-1; TRBD1 aligns across 9 bases. Trimming took 2 bases from V and 3 from J; bases not matched to a gene: 1. The CDR3 is made up of 14 amino acids. Germline V lookup: CDR1 MNHNY, CDR2 SVGAGI (reference sequence). This CDR3 is CASSYGQGYTEAFF. The CDR3 DNA sequence: TGTGCCAGCAGTTACGGACAGGGGTACACTGAAGCTTTCTTT.

V and J are TRBV19 and TRBJ2-2; 9 nucleotides match TRBD2. The CDR3 covers 16 residues. The germline V gene has CDR1 LNHDA and CDR2 SQIVND (reference sequence). Unmatched junction bases numbered 4, after V lost 3 bases and J lost 2 bases. This CDR3 reads CASSMALAGNTGELFF. DNA of the CDR3: TGTGCCAGTAGTATGGCGCTAGCGGGAAACACCGGGGAGCTGTTTTTT.

The chain recombines TRBV25-1 with TRBJ1-1, with D perhaps matching TRBD1 (6 bases). This CDR3 spans 13 amino acids. Trimming stripped 6 bases from V and 5 bases from J, with 13 bases between. CDR1 and CDR2 (germline): MGHDK, SYGVNS. CDR3: CASRIQGWTEAFF. DNA of the CDR3: TGTGCCAGCAGGATACAGGGATGGACTGAAGCTTTCTTT.

V and J are TRBV7-8 and TRBJ1-1, with a possible D match to TRBD1 (5 bases). Trimming removed 6 bases from V and 1 base from J, with 12 bases in between. This CDR3 comprises 14 residues. Germline V CDR1 and CDR2: SGHVS, FQNEAQ. The chain's CDR3 is CASRDYGQNTEAFF. The CDR3 DNA reads as TGTGCCAGCAGGGATTATGGACAGAACACTGAAGCTTTCTTT.

This clone appeared a single time. The chain combines TRBV5-1 with TRBJ1-5, with 9 nucleotides matching TRBD1. With V trimmed by 0 bases and J by 6 bases, 4 bases remained unmatched. Germline CDR1 is SGHRS and CDR2 is YFSETQ. This CDR3 has 15 amino acids. As DNA, the CDR3 is TGCGCCAGCAGCTTGGGACAGGGGGAACTTCAGCCCCAGCATTTT. Its protein is CASSLGQGELQPQHF.

This clone was counted only a few times. The V gene is TRBV18, the J gene TRBJ2-7; 9 bases map to TRBD1. This CDR3 has 15 residues. The germline gives CDR1 KGHSH, CDR2 LQKENI. V lost 5 bases to trimming and J lost 2 bases; unmatched junction nucleotides: 7. The CDR3 DNA follows: TGTGCCAGCTCAAGGACAGGGGTCTATCCCTACGAGCAGTACTTC. Its protein is CASSRTGVYPYEQYF.

This chain joins TRBV13 and TRBJ2-6, with TRBD1 as a possible D gene (5 bases). The germline gives CDR1 PRHDT, CDR2 FYEKMQ (reference sequence). Trimming removed 5 bases from V and 0 bases from J, with 11 bases in between. This CDR3 has 16 amino acids. CDR3 sequence reads: CASSQTELSGANVLTF. DNA for the CDR3: TGTGCCAGCAGCCAGACAGAACTCTCTGGGGCCAACGTCCTGACTTTC.

The V and J genes are TRBV6-5 and TRBJ1-5; D not certain. CDR1 and CDR2 from the germline V gene are MNHEY and SVGAGI. V was cut by 6 bases and J by 6 bases, with 15 bases left in between. The CDR3 has 14 amino acids. In DNA form, the CDR3 reads TGTGCCAGCAGGTCCCCGGGTCCGAGTCAGCCCCAGCATTTT. The encoded protein is CASRSPGPSQPQHF.